The next 30 T cell receptor beta chains were all read from a single sample in a study of blood T cell repertoires in COVID-19. Method: immunoSEQ multiplex PCR; TCRdb's copy keeps in-frame clones and lacks some. The sample contains fewer than 250,000 clones, 70% to 90% of which appear only once. The sample consisted of peripheral blood. Receptor source: a woman aged 45-65 years with active or convalescent COVID-19.

The chain employs TRBV29-1 and TRBJ1-2, with 11 bases fitting TRBD1. In germline, CDR1 is SQVTM, CDR2 ANQGSEA. J was trimmed by 7 bases and V by 7 bases; bases with no gene match: 17. The CDR3 runs 16 residues. CDR3: CSAEGQRTGGAGGYTF. The CDR3 bases are TGCAGCGCCGAGGGCCAGCGGACAGGGGGCGCGGGTGGCTACACCTTC.

V and J are TRBV18 and TRBJ1-6; 7 bases are shared with TRBD1. The germline V gene has CDR1 KGHSH and CDR2 LQKENI. The CDR3 totals 15 residues. Trimming removed 1 base from V and 7 bases from J; junction bases left unmatched: 4. DNA for the CDR3: TGTGCCAGCTCACCACAGGGGGCGAAGAATTCACCCCTCCACTTT. This encodes CASSPQGAKNSPLHF. The entire variable domain, with the rest obtained from reference TRBV18 and TRBJ1-6, is as follows: NAGVMQNPRHLVRRRGQEARLRCSPMKGHSHVYWYRQLPEEGLKFMVYLQKENIIDESGMPKERFSAEFPKEGPSILRIQQVVRGDSAAYFCASSPQGAKNSPLHFGNGTRLTVT.

The J gene is TRBJ1-6, the V gene TRBV19; 8 bases are a match to TRBD1. This CDR3 has 16 residues. V was clipped by 5 bases and J by 0 bases; unmatched bases: 3. The V gene's germline CDR1 is LNHDA and CDR2 SQIVND (reference sequence). CDR3 protein: CASSRTGSSYNSPLHF. The CDR3 coding sequence is TGTGCCAGTAGTCGGACAGGGAGCTCCTATAATTCACCCCTCCACTTT.

V gene TRBV7-3 combines with J gene TRBJ2-1; 7 positions agree with TRBD2. Trimming removed 1 base from V and 6 bases from J; junction bases left unmatched: 15. Germline-derived CDR1 and CDR2 are SGHTA and FQGTGA. This CDR3 spans 18 amino acids. The CDR3 is CASSLMANRGRSGNEQFF. For the CDR3, the DNA is TGTGCCAGCAGCTTAATGGCTAATCGCGGGAGAAGCGGCAATGAGCAGTTCTTC.

This clone was observed a single time. CDR3 residues: CASSVGTGPNTEAFF. The CDR3 DNA reads TGTGCCAGCAGCGTAGGGACAGGGCCGAACACTGAAGCTTTCTTT. J is TRBJ1-1 and V is TRBV5-5; 9 positions agree with TRBD1. This CDR3 spans 15 amino acids. CDR1 and CDR2 from the germline V gene are SGHKS and YYEKEE (reference sequence). The junction had 5 bases not matched to a gene; V was cut back by 4 bases and J by 1 base.

The J gene is TRBJ2-1, the V gene TRBV5-1, with D hard to call. Germline loops: CDR1 SGHRS, CDR2 YFSETQ. V lost 4 bases and J 15 bases, leaving 20 bases between the germline ends. This CDR3 region has 13 residues. The CDR3 DNA follows: TGCGCCAGCAGCCGCCCGGGTGCCACTCCTGGGTTCTTC. Translating gives CASSRPGATPGFF. Variable domain in full (rest from reference TRBV5-1 and TRBJ2-1): KAGVTQTPRYLIKTRGQQVTLSCSPISGHRSVSWYQQTPGQGLQFLFEYFSETQRNKGNFPGRFSGRQFSNSRSEMNVSTLELGDSALYLCASSRPGATPGFFGPGTRLTVL.

This clone was detected only a few times. In nucleotides, the CDR3 is TGCAGTGCTAGTACTAGCGTTGGGGGAGGAGAGACCCAGTACTTC. Translation: CSASTSVGGGETQYF. J is TRBJ2-5 and V is TRBV20-1; 7 bases fit TRBD2. There are 15 residues in the CDR3. Germline CDR1 reads DFQATT; CDR2 reads SNEGSKA (reference sequence). J was trimmed by 4 bases and V by 3 bases; bases with no gene match: 11.

The rearrangement joins TRBV3-1 (or the pseudogene TRBV3-2) to TRBJ2-5, with D maybe TRBD2 (5 bases). Trimming pared 1 base from V and 7 bases from J, leaving 13 bases between. Germline V gene lookup returns CDR1 LGHDT and CDR2 YNNKEL (reference sequence). The CDR3 has 14 amino acids. CDR3 DNA: TGTGCCAGCAGCCAAGGGTCCCTAGAGGGGACCCAGTACTTC. As protein: CASSQGSLEGTQYF.

The rearrangement uses TRBV5-1 and TRBJ1-3; possibly TRBD1 for D (5 bases). The V gene lost 4 bases and the J gene lost 0 bases, with 14 bases spanning the gap. Germline V CDR1 and CDR2: SGHRS, YFSETQ. CDR3 length: 16 residues. The CDR3 here is CASSLPTAASGNTIYF. CDR3 sequence (DNA): TGCGCCAGCAGCCTCCCGACAGCCGCCTCTGGAAACACCATATATTTT.

This clone was seen a single time. The rearrangement links TRBV5-1 to TRBJ2-5; 7 bases line up with TRBD1. V lost 0 bases and J lost 5; bases outside the gene matches: 7. The CDR3 is 15 amino acids. Germline assignment: CDR1 SGHRS and CDR2 YFSETQ. The CDR3 is CASSLEQGLWETQYF. The CDR3 nucleotides read TGCGCCAGCAGCTTGGAACAGGGGTTATGGGAGACCCAGTACTTC.

The V call is TRBV28, the J call TRBJ2-7; tentative D call: TRBD1 (6 bases). The CDR3 spans 13 residues. V dropped 1 base and J dropped 4 bases, with 8 bases sitting between them. Germline lookup yields CDR1 MDHEN and CDR2 SYDVKM. The CDR3 region has the DNA TGTGCCAGCAGTTTATTAACAGGGTACGAGCAGTACGTC. It codes for CASSLLTGYEQYV.

The genes are TRBV12-3 or TRBV12-4 and TRBJ2-3; tentative D call: TRBD1 (5 bases). V was trimmed by 6 bases and J by 4 bases, leaving 11 bases between them. There are 13 residues in the CDR3. The CDR3: CASSLGVADTQYF. CDR3 nucleotides: TGTGCCAGCAGCCTAGGGGTTGCAGATACGCAGTATTTT.

The rearrangement joins TRBV5-4 to TRBJ2-5; no reliable D call. Germline CDR1 reads SGHNT; CDR2 reads YYREEE (reference sequence). This CDR3 spans 14 amino acids. Trimming removed 0 bases from V and 2 bases from J, with 8 bases in between. CDR3 amino acids: CASSLDSRQETQYF. The CDR3 DNA reads as TGTGCCAGCAGCTTGGACAGCCGTCAAGAGACCCAGTACTTC. Looking up the rest from reference TRBV5-4 and TRBJ2-5 gives the full variable domain: ETGVTQSPTHLIKTRGQQVTLRCSSQSGHNTVSWYQQALGQGPQFIFQYYREEENGRGNFPPRFSGLQFPNYSSELNVNALELDDSALYLCASSLDSRQETQYFGPGTRLLVL.

CDR3 coding DNA: TGTGCCAGCGGGCCAGGGCGGAAAACTAATGAAAAACTGTTTTTT. Translated: CASGPGRKTNEKLFF. The chain has TRBV2 and TRBJ1-4, with a tentative D call TRBD1 (5 bases). Germline assignment: CDR1 SNHLY and CDR2 FYNNEI. V dropped 8 bases and J dropped 1 base, with 14 bases sitting between them. The CDR3 contains 15 residues.

The V and J genes are TRBV6-5 and TRBJ2-5; D not certain. V lost 6 bases and J lost 2, with 7 bases in between. The germline V gene encodes CDR1 MNHEY and CDR2 SVGAGI. The CDR3 covers 12 residues. DNA for the CDR3: TGTGCCAGCAGCCTAGTGCAAGAGACCCAGTACTTC. Protein product: CASSLVQETQYF.

Here the CDR3 reads CASSPHVGYEAFF. The CDR3 DNA reads TGTGCCAGCAGCCCCCACGTCGGTTATGAAGCTTTCTTT. The chain employs TRBV3-1 (or the pseudogene TRBV3-2) and TRBJ1-1; D remains unclear. The V and J ends lost 4 bases and 7 bases respectively, with 13 bases between them. In germline, CDR1 is LGHDT, CDR2 YNNKEL (reference sequence). The CDR3 loop spans 13 amino acids.

This clone was observed once. The chain joins TRBV24-1 to TRBJ2-1, with TRBD2 matching 10 bases. There are 16 residues in the CDR3. With V trimmed by 5 bases and J by 8 bases, 11 bases remained unmatched. Per the germline V gene, CDR1 is KGHDR and CDR2 is SFDVKD. The DNA of the CDR3 is TGTGCCACCAGTGGCCAACTAGCGGGAAATATAGATGAGCAGTTCTTC. Its protein product is CATSGQLAGNIDEQFF.

The CDR3, as DNA: TGTGCCAGCAGCTTAATGGCCCAAGAGACCCAGTACTTC. It encodes CASSLMAQETQYF. The V call is TRBV7-3, the J call TRBJ2-5; D not resolved. Trimming cost V 1 base and J 1 base, with 4 bases left between them. Germline V CDR1 and CDR2: SGHTA, FQGTGA. There are 13 residues in the CDR3.

The CDR3 DNA is TGTGCCAGCAGTTTCGTGGGGGCCTCCTACAATGAGCAGTTCTTC. This encodes CASSFVGASYNEQFF. The rearrangement links TRBV28 to TRBJ2-1, with a tentative D call TRBD1 (6 bases). The CDR3 consists of 15 residues. Trimming pared 3 bases from V and 0 bases from J, leaving 9 bases between. Germline lookup yields CDR1 MDHEN and CDR2 SYDVKM.

This clone was counted between two and nine times. This sequence joins TRBV12-3 or TRBV12-4 and TRBJ1-2; 8 bases are a match to TRBD1. Unmatched junction bases numbered 9, after V lost 7 bases and J lost 8 bases. This CDR3 spans 13 amino acids. Here the CDR3 reads CASTGTGGEGYTF. Written as DNA, the CDR3 is TGTGCCAGCACCGGGACAGGCGGGGAAGGCTACACCTTC.

The rearrangement links TRBV28 to TRBJ2-7, with unresolved D. V was trimmed by 3 bases and J by 4 bases, leaving 13 bases between them. This CDR3 has 14 residues. Germline V gene data show CDR1 as MDHEN and CDR2 as SYDVKM. The CDR3 DNA reads as TGTGCCAGCAGTTTGCGGTCGAAGGTTTACGAGCAGTACGTC. Translating gives CASSLRSKVYEQYV.

The CDR3 DNA follows: TGTGCCACCAGTGACCGAACTAGCGGGGGCTCCTACAATGAGCAGTTCTTC. It specifies CATSDRTSGGSYNEQFF. This rearrangement joins TRBV24-1 to TRBJ2-1; 11 bases are shared with TRBD2. V lost 4 bases and J lost 0; bases outside the gene matches: 4. The CDR3 contains 17 residues. The germline V gene has CDR1 KGHDR and CDR2 SFDVKD.

The V call is TRBV5-1, the J call TRBJ1-2, with D uncertain. There are 12 residues in the CDR3. Germline V gene lookup returns CDR1 SGHRS and CDR2 YFSETQ. V lost 0 bases and J lost 7, with 7 bases in between. CDR3 sequence (DNA): TGCGCCAGCAGCTTGGATCAGGTTGGCTACACCTTC. It specifies CASSLDQVGYTF. Full variable domain (outside the CDR3, taken from reference TRBV5-1 and TRBJ1-2): KAGVTQTPRYLIKTRGQQVTLSCSPISGHRSVSWYQQTPGQGLQFLFEYFSETQRNKGNFPGRFSGRQFSNSRSEMNVSTLELGDSALYLCASSLDQVGYTFGSGTRLTVV.

This clone was counted only a few times. The rearrangement uses TRBV28 and TRBJ1-4, with D maybe TRBD1 (6 bases). Trimming shortened V by 3 bases and J by 7 bases, and 12 bases separated the two germline ends. There are 14 residues in the CDR3. CDR1 is MDHEN and CDR2 is SYDVKM in the germline V gene. The CDR3 DNA is TGTGCCAGCAGTTTCGGGACAATTAGTGAAAAACTGTTTTTT. This translates into CASSFGTISEKLFF.

The chain couples TRBV3-1 (or the pseudogene TRBV3-2) to TRBJ1-6; tentatively, D is TRBD1 (6 bases). This CDR3 has 16 amino acids. The germline V gene has CDR1 LGHDT and CDR2 YNNKEL (reference sequence). V lost 3 bases and J lost 9, with 18 bases in between. This CDR3 is CASSHPGGTSVSPLHF. For the CDR3, the DNA is TGTGCCAGCAGCCACCCGGGGGGGACATCGGTTTCACCCCTCCACTTT.

The chain has TRBV9 and TRBJ2-7, with TRBD1 as a possible D gene (5 bases). CDR3 length: 14 amino acids. The V end was cut by 0 bases, the J end by 2 bases, with 9 bases between. The germline V gene encodes CDR1 SGDLS and CDR2 YYNGEE. The CDR3 DNA is TGTGCCAGCAGCGTAGGCCAGGGCACCTACGAGCAGTACTTC. Translation gives CASSVGQGTYEQYF.

A note on this clone: One end of the junction fails to match germline, which may point to a read error. Other DNA sequences in this sample translate to the same CDR3. The CDR3 nucleotides are TGTGCCAGCAGCGCGGGACAGTACCCCCACGAGCAGTATTTC. This codes for CASSAGQYPHEQYF. The genes are TRBV5-4 and TRBJ2-7; possible D gene TRBD1, 7 bases. The CDR3 sequence is 14 residues long. Germline CDR1 reads SGHNT; CDR2 reads YYREEE (reference sequence).

The chain employs TRBV6-5 and TRBJ2-5; D gene unclear. This CDR3 is 13 amino acids long. Germline CDR1 MNHEY, CDR2 SVGAGI. The V end was cut by 5 bases, the J end by 2 bases, with 9 bases between. CDR3 in amino acids: CASSQTGQETQYF. The CDR3 nucleotides are TGTGCCAGCAGTCAGACCGGGCAAGAGACCCAGTACTTC.

The chain links TRBV6-5 to TRBJ1-3; D gene uncertain. The CDR3 is 14 residues long. Trimming took off 0 bases at V and 7 bases at J, with 10 bases between the two ends. CDR1 and CDR2 from the germline V gene are MNHEY and SVGAGI. CDR3 loop: CASSYSGGRNTIYF. The CDR3 DNA follows: TGTGCCAGCAGTTACTCGGGCGGGAGGAACACCATATATTTT.

V usage is TRBV5-5 and J usage is TRBJ1-1; D perhaps matches TRBD1 (6 bases). Germline CDR1 and CDR2: SGHKS and YYEKEE (reference sequence). The CDR3 totals 13 residues. The V end lost 2 bases, the J end lost 5 bases, and 10 bases lay between the germline ends. The CDR3 here is CASSFWGLTEAFF. CDR3 DNA: TGTGCCAGCAGCTTCTGGGGGCTGACTGAAGCTTTCTTT. The variable domain in full, with the rest retrieved from reference TRBV5-5 and TRBJ1-1, is DAGVTQSPTHLIKTRGQQVTLRCSPISGHKSVSWYQQVLGQGPQFIFQYYEKEERGRGNFPDRFSARQFPNYSSELNVNALLLGDSALYLCASSFWGLTEAFFGQGTRLTVV.